This T cell receptor beta chain was sequenced during a study of T cell repertoires in cytomegalovirus infection. Germline CDR1 reads DFQATT; CDR2 reads SNEGSKA (reference sequence). V lost 1 base and J lost 2, with 11 bases in between. The CDR3 is 14 amino acids. This clonotype was seen more than once but under ten times. Antigen specificity is unknown. Study-level points and caveats: HLA-C-restricted CMV-specific TCR beta clonotypes prevailed in the ex vivo response.

TCRdb processed the reads anew with MiXCR; each CDR3 protein has one entry. This table has 150,000 to 200,000 distinct CDR3 sequences, roughly 27% appearing once. This chain links TRBV20-1 with TRBJ1-2; D may be TRBD1 (6 bases). The receptor was isolated from a human donor in good health (CMV status not recorded). Some clones in this sample may be carry-over from other donors' samples. The sample taken for sequencing was PBMCs. CDR3 amino acids: CSARVNTGNYGYTF. The CDR3 DNA follows: TGCAGTGCTAGAGTCAATACAGGGAACTATGGCTACACCTTC.